The rows below give T cell receptor beta chains drawn from one sample of a study of shared clonotypes between healthy human individuals. TCRdb's copy holds only in-frame clones and misses some; the assay was immunoSEQ multiplex PCR. The sample comprises over 1.4 million clones, roughly 96% of which are singletons, and 1.2% rests with the top ten. The sequenced sample consisted of naive CD4+ T cells sorted from blood. These receptors were collected from a man aged 30 to 39 in good health. Both conserved end residues are part of each CDR3. Fields, in order: D gene, V gene, clone size, J gene, CDR3 DNA, CDR3 protein. D genes are given only for firm matches. The listing skips clone size in some rows; elsewhere it reads once, few, many or a size class.

D: -
V: TRBV30
size: -
J: TRBJ1-3
DNA: TGTGCCTGGAGTGTACGCAGGGGAGTTTTAACTAGCTCTGGAAACACCATATATTTT
CDR3: CAWSVRRGVLTSSGNTIYF

D: TRBD1
V: TRBV9
size: -
J: TRBJ1-1
DNA: TGTGCCAGCAGCCCAGGGGGTCAGAACACTGAAGCTTTCTTT
CDR3: CASSPGGQNTEAFF

D: TRBD2
V: TRBV5-1
size: -
J: TRBJ2-2
DNA: TGCGCCAGCAGCTTGGCACTAGCGGAGAACACCGGGGAGCTGTTTTTT
CDR3: CASSLALAENTGELFF

D: -
V: TRBV12-2
size: -
J: TRBJ2-7
DNA: TGTGCCAGCAGCTTAGCTGGGACATCCTACGAGCAGTACTTC
CDR3: CASSLAGTSYEQYF

D: TRBD1
V: TRBV28
size: -
J: TRBJ2-2
DNA: TGTGCCAGCAGTTCGGACCGGGACAGGGACTTCGTTGGAACCGGGGAGCTGTTTTTT
CDR3: CASSSDRDRDFVGTGELFF

D: TRBD2
V: TRBV9
size: -
J: TRBJ2-3
DNA: TGTGCCAGCAGCGTTCGGGCTAGCGGACCCAACGGAATTCGGTTAAACACAGATACGCAGTATTTT
CDR3: CASSVRASGPNGIRLNTDTQYF

D: TRBD1
V: TRBV5-1
size: -
J: TRBJ1-2
DNA: TGCGCCAGCAGCTTGCCGGGACAGGGGGCGGGTAACTATGGCTACACCTTC
CDR3: CASSLPGQGAGNYGYTF

D: -
V: TRBV10-3
size: -
J: TRBJ2-5
DNA: TGTGCCATCAGTGGGCCATACGAGGAGACCCAGTACTTC
CDR3: CAISGPYEETQYF

D: TRBD1
V: TRBV2
size: -
J: TRBJ1-2
DNA: TGTGCCAGCAGCGATAACAGGGGACCCTATGGCTACACCTTC
CDR3: CASSDNRGPYGYTF

D: -
V: TRBV9
size: -
J: TRBJ2-2
DNA: TGTGCCAGCAGCGTGATAGGACTCCACACCGGGGAGCTGTTTTTT
CDR3: CASSVIGLHTGELFF

D: TRBD1
V: TRBV28
size: -
J: TRBJ1-2
DNA: TGTGCCAGCAGTTACCACGGGACAGTAAACTATGGCTACACCTTC
CDR3: CASSYHGTVNYGYTF

D: TRBD2
V: TRBV30
size: -
J: TRBJ2-3
DNA: TGTGCCTGGAGTGCTGCGGGAGGGCCCTCGGGCACGCAGTATTTT
CDR3: CAWSAAGGPSGTQYF

D: -
V: TRBV6-5
size: -
J: TRBJ2-3
DNA: TGTGCCAGCAGTTCCTACAGATACACAGATACGCAGTATTTT
CDR3: CASSSYRYTDTQYF

D: -
V: TRBV6-6
size: -
J: TRBJ2-1
DNA: TGTGCCAGCAGTTACTCTGGACGTTTCTCGTTGGATGAGCAGTTCTTC
CDR3: CASSYSGRFSLDEQFF

D: -
V: TRBV7-7
size: -
J: TRBJ2-7
DNA: TGTGCCAGCAGCCCTCGAATGGGCTCCTACGAGCAGTACTTC
CDR3: CASSPRMGSYEQYF

D: -
V: TRBV19
size: once
J: TRBJ2-5
DNA: TGTGCCAGTAGTCCCTACCGACAAGAGACCCAGTACTTC
CDR3: CASSPYRQETQYF

D: -
V: TRBV5-1
size: few
J: TRBJ2-7
DNA: TGCGCCAGCAGCTTGGACGGAGCCTACGAGCAGTACTTC
CDR3: CASSLDGAYEQYF

D: -
V: TRBV20-1
size: -
J: TRBJ1-4
DNA: TGCAGTGCGAGGTGGCCTGAAAAACTGTTTTTT
CDR3: CSARWPEKLFF

D: -
V: TRBV5-1
size: -
J: TRBJ1-2
DNA: TGCGCCAGCAGCTTGGGTGCCCGGGGCGCATCTTATGGCTACACCTTC
CDR3: CASSLGARGASYGYTF